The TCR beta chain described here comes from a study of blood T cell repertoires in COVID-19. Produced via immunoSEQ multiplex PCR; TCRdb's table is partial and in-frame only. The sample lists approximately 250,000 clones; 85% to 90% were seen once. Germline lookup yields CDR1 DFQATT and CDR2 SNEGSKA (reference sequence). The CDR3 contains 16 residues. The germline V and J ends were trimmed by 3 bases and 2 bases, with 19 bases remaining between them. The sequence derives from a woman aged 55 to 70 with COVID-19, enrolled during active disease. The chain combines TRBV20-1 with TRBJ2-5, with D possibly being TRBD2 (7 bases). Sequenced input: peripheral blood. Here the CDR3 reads CSASGYGEGTQETQYF. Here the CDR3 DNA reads TGCAGTGCTAGTGGGTACGGGGAGGGGACACAAGAGACCCAGTACTTC.